One T cell receptor (beta chain) is described in this entry. Its antigen is not identified. The data stem from a study of CD8 T cells in ankylosing spondylitis. Findings and caveats of the study: Reactive arthritis synovial fluid and blood previously showed some of these motif variants. There was a TCR beta motif, made of several highly homologous variants, that appeared characteristic of ankylosing spondylitis blood.

TCR beta libraries were made by quantitative 5'-RACE with molecular barcodes. One entry per CDR3 protein, called by TCRdb with MiXCR from the 5' RACE reads. The table records about 220,000 distinct CDR3 sequences, around 16% of them present only once. The CDR3 has 14 amino acids. Germline values: CDR1 SEHNR, CDR2 FQNEAQ (reference sequence). Trimming took off 1 base at V and 3 bases at J, with 9 bases between the two ends. The specimen was blood, either unsorted or a sorted T cell fraction (not recorded which). The genes are TRBV7-9 and TRBJ1-2; D may be TRBD1 (6 bases). This receptor was identified in a male donor with ankylosing spondylitis. CDR3: CASSLDREDYGYTF. In nucleotides, the CDR3 is TGTGCCAGCAGCTTAGACAGGGAAGACTATGGCTACACCTTC.